This T cell receptor (beta chain) was recorded in a study of molecular identifiers for immune sequencing clone quantification. Each library that profiled naive CD8 cells came from roughly 20,000 to 1,000,000 sorted cells with 10%, 30% or 50% RNA. Each CDR3 protein is one row after TCRdb ran MiXCR on the PCR reads. The sample shows about 630,000 distinct CDR3 sequences, around 25% of them seen only once. Findings and caveats of the study: In CMV-specific effectors, clones above 20 copies held over 98% of molecules; naive, under 1%. Jurkat TCR RNA spiked in from one cell could reportedly be detected among around 920,000 naive cells. Highly expanded clone sizes could be underestimated by identical TCR molecules that share a barcode.

In this sample, this clonotype turned up many times. Its specificity is unknown. The V gene's germline CDR1 is MNHEY and CDR2 SMNVEV (reference sequence). Trimming took off 5 bases at V and 5 bases at J, with 12 bases between the two ends. This CDR3 contains 14 residues. The gene calls are TRBV27 and TRBJ1-4; D is undetermined. Sequencing was done on a sample of naive CD8+ T cells from blood, with Jurkat cell RNA spiked in. Regarding subset: FACS-sorted CD8+CD4-CCR7+CD45RA+ naive T cells. The sequence came from a human donor in good health. Some libraries in this study had Jurkat cell RNA spiked in. The CDR3 bases are TGTGCCAGCAGTGTTGTGGGCTGGAATGAAAAACTGTTTTTT. Translating it yields CASSVVGWNEKLFF.